A selection of T cell receptor beta chains follows, all from one sample in a study of cytomegalovirus exposure and HLA in healthy donors. Profiled with immunoSEQ multiplex PCR; TCRdb holds only in-frame clones, not every one. Counted here are more than 300,000 clones, roughly 85% occurring once; the ten biggest clones make up approximately 0.86%. The sequencing sample was made of PBMCs. The receptors here all came from a woman aged 18 to 35 in good health and CMV-seronegative. Both conserved end residues are part of each CDR3. Each record gives: D gene, clone size, J gene, V gene, CDR3 DNA, CDR3 protein. The D gene is left open where the match is weak. Only some rows state a clone size, as once, few, many or a class for expanded clones.

D: .; size: .; J: TRBJ2-7; V: TRBV2; DNA: TGTGCCAGCGGGAGCGAAGCGGCCTACGAGCAGTACTTC; CDR3: CASGSEAAYEQYF
D: .; size: .; J: TRBJ1-1; V: TRBV6-1; DNA: TGTGCCAGCAGTGAAGTTGACTTGGCGGCAGGACCGTGGGGCTTGAACACTGAAGCTTTCTTT; CDR3: CASSEVDLAAGPWGLNTEAFF
D: TRBD2; size: .; J: TRBJ2-5; V: TRBV5-4; DNA: TGTGCCAGCAGCTACCTTAGCGGGGCGGCGGGTGAGACCCAGTACTTC; CDR3: CASSYLSGAAGETQYF
D: TRBD1; size: once; J: TRBJ2-3; V: TRBV6-5; DNA: TGTGCCAGCAGTCTAGTCCCGGACAGGCCGCAGTATTTT; CDR3: CASSLVPDRPQYF
D: TRBD1; size: .; J: TRBJ1-2; V: TRBV4-1; DNA: TGCGCCAGCAGGTTCGTTGGGGACAGTCTCAACTATGGCTACACCTTC; CDR3: CASRFVGDSLNYGYTF
D: .; size: few; J: TRBJ1-3; V: TRBV7-8; DNA: TGTGCCAGCAGCGCCCGGAGCTCTGGAAACACCATATATTTT; CDR3: CASSARSSGNTIYF
D: .; size: .; J: TRBJ2-7; V: TRBV6-4; DNA: TGTGCCAGCAGTGACTTATCGAGCGCGAGATCCTACGAGCAGTACTTC; CDR3: CASSDLSSARSYEQYF
D: TRBD2; size: .; J: TRBJ2-7; V: TRBV5-8; DNA: TGTGCCAGCAGCTCCCCATCTAGCGGGAGGTACGAGCAGTACTTC; CDR3: CASSSPSSGRYEQYF
D: .; size: .; J: TRBJ1-4; V: TRBV5-1; DNA: TGCGCCAGCAGCAAGGGCGAGGGAGTAGTAACTAATGAAAAACTGTTTTTT; CDR3: CASSKGEGVVTNEKLFF
D: .; size: .; J: TRBJ2-3; V: TRBV23-1; DNA: TGCGCCAGCAGTCAATCCCGGGAGAGCACAGATACGCAGTATTTT; CDR3: CASSQSRESTDTQYF
D: .; size: .; J: TRBJ2-7; V: TRBV2; DNA: TGTGCCAGCAGTGAAGTCCGACAGTTCCTCTACGAGCAGTACTTC; CDR3: CASSEVRQFLYEQYF
D: TRBD1; size: .; J: TRBJ2-7; V: TRBV5-6; DNA: TGTGCCAGCAGCTCAAGGACAGGGATCCACTACGAGCAGTACTTC; CDR3: CASSSRTGIHYEQYF
D: .; size: .; J: TRBJ1-4; V: TRBV14; DNA: TGTGCCAGCAGCCACAGGGGCCGTACTGGTCGTGAAAAACTGTTTTTT; CDR3: CASSHRGRTGREKLFF
D: .; size: .; J: TRBJ1-1; V: TRBV5-1; DNA: TGCGCCAGCAGCTTAACAGGATTTGGGACTGAAGCTTTCTTT; CDR3: CASSLTGFGTEAFF
D: .; size: .; J: TRBJ2-1; V: TRBV5-1; DNA: TGCGCCAGCAGCTTGGTTTCTAGCCAGTACAATGAGCAGTTCTTC; CDR3: CASSLVSSQYNEQFF
D: TRBD1; size: .; J: TRBJ1-1; V: TRBV11-2; DNA: TGTGCCAGCAGCTTAGGGACAGGGGCGAACACTGAAGCTTTCTTT; CDR3: CASSLGTGANTEAFF
D: .; size: once; J: TRBJ2-1; V: TRBV2; DNA: TGTGCCAGCAGTCCTCGACCGGGCAATGAGCAGTTCTTC; CDR3: CASSPRPGNEQFF
D: .; size: .; J: TRBJ2-7; V: TRBV5-6; DNA: TGTGCCAGCAGCCGTGACACATCTTTATCCTACGAGCAGTACTTC; CDR3: CASSRDTSLSYEQYF
D: .; size: .; J: TRBJ2-5; V: TRBV29-1; DNA: TGCAGCGTTGAAGATCGGGCTAGCCCAGAAAAGCCCTTAAAAGAGACCCAGTACTTC; CDR3: CSVEDRASPEKPLKETQYF
D: .; size: .; J: TRBJ2-3; V: TRBV29-1; DNA: TGCAGCGTTGAAGACCAAACAGGGGCCCGGAGGGGTACGCAGTATTTT; CDR3: CSVEDQTGARRGTQYF
D: .; size: .; J: TRBJ1-3; V: TRBV27; DNA: TGTGCCAGCAGTTTATCTTCTGGGAGCGGAAACACCATATATTTT; CDR3: CASSLSSGSGNTIYF
D: .; size: .; J: TRBJ2-3; V: TRBV7-8; DNA: TGTGCCAGCAGCTTAGTTAGGGCCGAGGGAGCAGATACGCAGTATTTT; CDR3: CASSLVRAEGADTQYF
D: .; size: .; J: TRBJ1-3; V: TRBV7-9; DNA: TGTGCCAGCAGCTTAGGGGGATATCGGGGTCTCTTCGTGAACACCATATATTTT; CDR3: CASSLGGYRGLFVNTIYF
D: .; size: .; J: TRBJ1-4; V: TRBV2; DNA: TGTGCCAGCAGGGAACAGACAACTAATGAAAAACTGTTTTTT; CDR3: CASREQTTNEKLFF
D: TRBD1; size: .; J: TRBJ2-7; V: TRBV25-1; DNA: TGTGCCAGCACTACAGGGGCGCAGGCCTACGAGCAGTACTTC; CDR3: CASTTGAQAYEQYF
D: .; size: .; J: TRBJ2-2; V: TRBV19; DNA: TGTGCCAGTAGAGTACAGGCCATTAACACCGGGGAGCTGTTTTTT; CDR3: CASRVQAINTGELFF
D: TRBD1; size: once; J: TRBJ1-3; V: TRBV28; DNA: TGTGCCAGCAGTTTATCTTCCGGGACAGCGACAAACACCATATATTTT; CDR3: CASSLSSGTATNTIYF
D: .; size: .; J: TRBJ2-2; V: TRBV5-1; DNA: TGCGCCAGCAGCTTGGGGGCCCTGAACACCGGGGAGCTGTTTTTT; CDR3: CASSLGALNTGELFF
D: .; size: .; J: TRBJ1-4; V: TRBV4-1; DNA: TGCGCCAGCAGCCAGGTCGCACCCCCAATGCCCCGCCTATATGAAAAACTGTTTTTT; CDR3: CASSQVAPPMPRLYEKLFF
D: .; size: .; J: TRBJ2-3; V: TRBV29-1; DNA: TGCAGCGTCCGCGACAGACCAAGCACAGATACGCAGTATTTT; CDR3: CSVRDRPSTDTQYF
D: TRBD2; size: .; J: TRBJ2-5; V: TRBV27; DNA: TGTGCCAGCAGTAATACAGGACTAGCGGGAGTCCCTCGGGAGACCCAGTACTTC; CDR3: CASSNTGLAGVPRETQYF
D: TRBD2; size: .; J: TRBJ2-7; V: TRBV28; DNA: TGTGCCAGCAGTCCAGGGACGGCGGGAGCCTACGAGCAGTACTTC; CDR3: CASSPGTAGAYEQYF
D: TRBD2; size: once; J: TRBJ2-3; V: TRBV15; DNA: TGTGCCACCAGCAGAGATCGGAGGGAGCGGGGGATAGATACGCAGTATTTT; CDR3: CATSRDRRERGIDTQYF
D: TRBD1; size: few; J: TRBJ1-6; V: TRBV5-6; DNA: TGTGCCAGCAGCTCCGGGACAGGAAATTCACCCCTCCACTTT; CDR3: CASSSGTGNSPLHF
D: TRBD1; size: .; J: TRBJ1-1; V: TRBV27; DNA: TGTGCCAGCAACCCGACGACAGGGCACAACACTGAAGCTTTCTTT; CDR3: CASNPTTGHNTEAFF
D: .; size: .; J: TRBJ2-3; V: TRBV7-6; DNA: TGTGCCAGCAGCTTAGCCGGTTCTAGCACAGATACGCAGTATTTT; CDR3: CASSLAGSSTDTQYF
D: TRBD1; size: .; J: TRBJ1-1; V: TRBV7-9; DNA: TGTGCCAGCAGCGGGGACAGGATAAACACTGAAGCTTTCTTT; CDR3: CASSGDRINTEAFF
D: .; size: .; J: TRBJ1-5; V: TRBV30; DNA: TGTGCCTGGAGCAGTTTGCCTCAAAATCAGCCCCAGCATTTT; CDR3: CAWSSLPQNQPQHF
D: .; size: .; J: TRBJ1-5; V: TRBV25-1; DNA: TGTGCCAGCAGTGATACAGGGAATAGCAATCAGCCCCAGCATTTT; CDR3: CASSDTGNSNQPQHF
D: .; size: .; J: TRBJ1-1; V: TRBV28; DNA: TGTGCCAGCAGTTTGAGACCCTGGGACACGGCGGGCACTGAAGCTTTCTTT; CDR3: CASSLRPWDTAGTEAFF
D: .; size: .; J: TRBJ2-1; V: TRBV21-1; DNA: TGTGCCAGCAGGAGGGACAGGGGGCAGTACAATGAGCAGTTCTTC; CDR3: CASRRDRGQYNEQFF
D: .; size: .; J: TRBJ2-7; V: TRBV9; DNA: TGTGCCAGCAGCGTCCAATCGGGGAGCGACGAGCAGTACTTC; CDR3: CASSVQSGSDEQYF
D: .; size: .; J: TRBJ2-5; V: TRBV10-3; DNA: TGTGCCATCAGTGAGTCTAGCGGCTCACAAGAGACCCAGTACTTC; CDR3: CAISESSGSQETQYF
D: .; size: .; J: TRBJ1-5; V: TRBV6-6; DNA: TGTGCCAGCAGTCACCCCCGGGGGGTCGGCAATCAGCCCCAGCATTTT; CDR3: CASSHPRGVGNQPQHF
D: .; size: .; J: TRBJ2-1; V: TRBV5-5; DNA: TGTGCCAGCAGCCTGGGTGGCCGATACTACAATGAGCAGTTCTTC; CDR3: CASSLGGRYYNEQFF
D: .; size: .; J: TRBJ2-3; V: TRBV29-1; DNA: TGCAGCGTTGGAATCCGGAGTGATACGCAGTATTTT; CDR3: CSVGIRSDTQYF
D: .; size: .; J: TRBJ2-3; V: TRBV7-9; DNA: TGTGCCAGCAGCCCCAATCCTGGGCCCACAGATACGCAGTATTTT; CDR3: CASSPNPGPTDTQYF
D: TRBD1; size: once; J: TRBJ2-7; V: TRBV28; DNA: TGTGCCATCGAGACGTCACAGGGGTTGAGCTACGAGCAGTACTTC; CDR3: CAIETSQGLSYEQYF
D: TRBD2; size: .; J: TRBJ2-3; V: TRBV25-1; DNA: TGTGCCAGCAGTGACACCCTGACTAGCGGGAGGGCGGATACGCAGTATTTT; CDR3: CASSDTLTSGRADTQYF
D: .; size: .; J: TRBJ1-5; V: TRBV5-8; DNA: TGTGCCAGCAGCTTGGATCGAGGCAGACCCTTGAGATACGCCCAGCATTTT; CDR3: CASSLDRGRPLRYAQHF
D: .; size: .; J: TRBJ1-6; V: TRBV7-9; DNA: TGTGCCAGCAGCCCCCAGACGACCGCGGATAATTCACCCCTCCACTTT; CDR3: CASSPQTTADNSPLHF
D: TRBD2; size: .; J: TRBJ2-1; V: TRBV28; DNA: TGTGCCAGCAGTCCTAGCGGGAGGCACAATGAGCAGTTCTTC; CDR3: CASSPSGRHNEQFF
D: .; size: .; J: TRBJ1-4; V: TRBV6-1; DNA: TGTGCCAGCAGTATAAACCCGGGGTCTAATGAAAAACTGTTTTTT; CDR3: CASSINPGSNEKLFF
D: .; size: .; J: TRBJ2-1; V: TRBV7-8; DNA: TGTGCCAGCAGCTTAGCGGGCTCTCAATCCTACAATGAGCAGTTCTTC; CDR3: CASSLAGSQSYNEQFF